This T cell receptor beta chain was observed in a study of blood T cell repertoires in COVID-19. Study as a whole: Both acute and convalescent COVID-19 samples were obtained from the United States, Italy and Spain. In each case, the material was cDNA or gDNA derived from T cells, B-cell-depleted T cells, or PBMCs.

Original analysis: The authors estimated nucleated cell counts from reference gene primer amplification. Generated by immunoSEQ multiplex PCR, the TCRdb table keeps only in-frame clones and is missing some. Clone size and V and J calls were adopted from that table, with D and trimming inferred from the DNA. This sample has about 210,000 clones, with 75% to 90% found just once. This CDR3 contains 17 residues. The germline V gene encodes CDR1 SGHRS and CDR2 YFSETQ. The V end was cut by 0 bases, the J end by 0 bases, with 13 bases between. This rearrangement joins TRBV5-1 to TRBJ2-1; D gene ambiguous. The receptor's source is a man in his forties with acute or convalescent COVID-19. Material for sequencing was peripheral blood. This CDR3 reads CASSLDAPAASYNEQFF. The CDR3, as DNA: TGCGCCAGCAGCTTGGACGCCCCGGCGGCCTCCTACAATGAGCAGTTCTTC.